These 4 T cell receptor beta chains were all obtained from the same sample, sequenced in a study of T-cell reconstitution after alpha-beta-depleted transplantation in children (dated by TCRdb to 2016 to 2017). The library was made by PCR. Sequenced using an Illumina HiSeq 2500. To normalize quantification of the TCRbeta repertoire, the TCR libraries were built with molecular barcoding that relied on unique molecular identifiers. TCRdb cleaned the public reads at Q25 with fastp, built clones with MiXCR and kept in-frame beta chains. Each record represents a unique CDR3 protein, reported with the most common genes and DNA among its rows. In all, the sample holds over 150,000 distinct CDR3 sequences, and about 6.6% of those were seen once. About 6% of the sample lies in the top ten. This specimen's treatment or condition label, per the study, means: allogeneic hematopoietic cell transplantation with graft depleted of TCRalphabeta T cells and CD19 B cells.

The input for sequencing was PBMCs, taken before TCRalphabeta/CD19-depleted stem cell transplant. All receptors derive from a boy younger than 10 with acute lymphoblastic leukemia, due to receive a stem cell transplant.

In its sample, this clonotype was seen many times. The chain has TRBV7-2 and TRBJ1-2; possibly TRBD1 for D (6 bases). Between the trimmed V and J ends, which lost 4 bases and 2 bases, there was a span of 17 bases. Germline V lookup: CDR1 SGHTA, CDR2 FQGNSA. The CDR3 runs 16 residues. The DNA for the CDR3 is TGTGCCAGCAGCTCTGCCAGACAGGCTTTGAACTATGGCTACACCTTC. This codes for CASSSARQALNYGYTF.

This clonotype was seen many times. The V gene is TRBV29-1, the J gene TRBJ2-2, with 7 nucleotides matching TRBD1. Germline CDR1 SQVTM, CDR2 ANQGSEA. The CDR3 has 15 residues. With V trimmed by 2 bases and J by 5 bases, 8 bases remained unmatched. The CDR3 reads CSVEKEGALTGELFF. The CDR3 region has the DNA TGCAGCGTTGAAAAAGAGGGGGCCTTGACCGGGGAGCTGTTTTTT.

This clonotype occurred many times. V and J are TRBV29-1 and TRBJ2-7; D perhaps matches TRBD1 (5 bases). The CDR3 extends over 14 amino acids. Trimming shortened V by 5 bases and J by 3 bases, and 17 bases separated the two germline ends. The germline V gene has CDR1 SQVTM and CDR2 ANQGSEA. In nucleotides, the CDR3 is TGCAGCGTTTCCCACACAGGCAGGATCTACGAGCAGTACTTC. This encodes CSVSHTGRIYEQYF.

This clonotype was counted ten times or more. The V and J genes are TRBV28 and TRBJ2-3, with unresolved D. CDR3 length: 16 residues. The V gene's germline CDR1 is MDHEN and CDR2 SYDVKM. Trimming pared 2 bases from V and 4 bases from J, leaving 16 bases between. The CDR3 bases are TGTGCCAGCAGTTTAACGGCCGAGGTTGGGGCAGATACGCAGTATTTT. It yields the protein CASSLTAEVGADTQYF. Variable domain in full (rest from reference TRBV28 and TRBJ2-3): DVKVTQSSRYLVKRTGEKVFLECVQDMDHENMFWYRQDPGLGLRLIYFSYDVKMKEKGDIPEGYSVSREKKERFSLILESASTNQTSMYLCASSLTAEVGADTQYFGPGTRLTVL.